These 10 T cell receptor beta chains were sequenced from one sample in a study of CD8+CD57+ T cells in acquired aplastic anemia (dated by TCRdb to 2017 to 2018). TCRdb shows the sequencer as Illumina HiSeq 2000. TCR beta VDJ combination and CDR3 sequence profiling used genomic DNA as the template. TCRdb applied fastp at Q25 and MiXCR to the public reads, then kept only in-frame beta chains. Merged by CDR3 protein, the rows form single entries marked with the most common genes and DNA. This sample gives about 210,000 distinct CDR3 sequences in total; 61% of them show up just once. 25% to 30% of the sample belongs to the ten largest clones. Material: sorted CD4+, CD8+, or CD8+CD57+ T cells (not recorded which) from PBMCs. Every receptor here comes from a human donor in good health.

The chain combines TRBV7-2 with TRBJ2-7; the D gene is possibly TRBD1 (6 bases). Trimming stripped 4 bases from V and 1 base from J, with 14 bases between. This CDR3 comprises 15 residues. Germline values: CDR1 SGHTA, CDR2 FQGNSA. CDR3 region: CASSYDRDRSYEQYF. The CDR3 nucleotides read TGTGCCAGCAGCTATGATCGTGACAGGTCCTACGAGCAGTACTTC.

The genes are TRBV9 and TRBJ2-7; 7 nucleotides match TRBD1. The CDR3 runs 15 residues. The germline gives CDR1 SGDLS, CDR2 YYNGEE. Trimming cost V 3 bases and J 5 bases; bases outside gene matches: 11. CDR3: CASSAQPGQNNEQYF. CDR3 coding DNA: TGTGCCAGCAGCGCCCAACCGGGACAGAATAACGAGCAGTACTTC.

The rearrangement joins TRBV2 to TRBJ2-3; 9 nucleotides agree with TRBD1. Germline CDR1 is SNHLY and CDR2 is FYNNEI. The CDR3 loop spans 14 amino acids. V shed 1 base and J 5 bases; nucleotides not matched to a gene: 1. CDR3 protein: CASSEDRGQDTQYF. Here the CDR3 DNA reads TGTGCCAGCAGTGAAGACAGGGGGCAAGATACGCAGTATTTT.

The CDR3 sequence is CATSATADSYEQYF. CDR3 DNA sequence: TGTGCCACCAGCGCGACAGCCGACTCCTACGAGCAGTACTTC. V and J are TRBV24-1 and TRBJ2-7; D perhaps matches TRBD1 (5 bases). Between the trimmed V and J ends, which lost 7 bases and 0 bases, there was a span of 12 bases. In germline, CDR1 is KGHDR, CDR2 SFDVKD. The CDR3 runs 14 residues.

The rearrangement uses TRBV10-3 and TRBJ1-1, with 8 bases that match TRBD1. With 7 bases clipped from V and 1 base from J, the junction kept 2 bases outside the gene matches. Germline CDR1 reads ENHRY; CDR2 reads SYGVKD. The CDR3 runs to 13 residues. In DNA form, the CDR3 reads TGTGCCATCAAGGGACAGGCGAACACTGAAGCTTTCTTT. Translation gives CAIKGQANTEAFF.

A word on this clonotype: One end of the junction does not line up with germline, which may come from a read error. This rearrangement joins TRBV5-6 to TRBJ2-7, with D uncertain. The CDR3 loop spans 8 amino acids. Germline assignment: CDR1 SGHDT and CDR2 YYEEEE. In DNA form, the CDR3 reads TGTACCAGCTACGAGCAGTACTTC. It yields the protein CTSYEQYF.

This chain uses TRBV7-3 with TRBJ2-1; no clear D. CDR3 length: 14 amino acids. Germline CDR1 and CDR2: SGHTA and FQGTGA. V shed 1 base and J shed 4 bases, with 8 bases lying between them. CDR3 coding DNA: TGTGCCAGCAGCTTAAGATCCACATACAATGAGCAGTTCTTC. Protein: CASSLRSTYNEQFF.

This clonotype was seen only once. The chain is built from TRBV20-1 and TRBJ1-6, with 10 bases that match TRBD1. The CDR3 consists of 16 residues. Per the germline V gene, CDR1 is DFQATT and CDR2 is SNEGSKA (reference sequence). The J segment lost 7 bases and the V segment lost 0 bases, leaving 6 bases of the junction unmatched. CDR3 amino acids: CSARDLGTGDNSPLHF. As DNA, the CDR3 is TGCAGTGCTAGAGATCTAGGGACAGGGGACAATTCACCCCTCCACTTT.

This clonotype was counted only a few times. The chain carries TRBV19 and TRBJ1-1, with no clear D. Trimming took 5 bases from V and 1 from J, leaving 8 bases between them. The CDR3 is made up of 13 amino acids. From germline, CDR1 is LNHDA and CDR2 SQIVND (reference sequence). For the CDR3, the DNA is TGTGCCAGTAGTCTTAACTCGAACACTGAAGCTTTCTTT. Encoded protein: CASSLNSNTEAFF.

J is TRBJ1-2 and V is TRBV4-3; TRBD1 might be the D (5 bases). The germline V gene encodes CDR1 LGHNA and CDR2 YSLEER. CDR3 size: 15 residues. V lost 0 bases to trimming and J lost 4 bases, with 12 bases between them. The CDR3 nucleotides read TGCGCCAGCAGCCAAGATATCCGGGGCGCCTATGGCTACACCTTC. It translates to CASSQDIRGAYGYTF.